The 21 T cell receptor beta chains reported below all come from one sample, sequenced in a study of T-cell memory formation after mild COVID-19. TCRdb re-called the 5' RACE reads with MiXCR, one entry per CDR3 protein. Among 400,000 to 500,000 distinct CDR3 sequences listed, over 15% were seen once. What was sequenced was PBMCs or a T cell subset sorted from them (not recorded which). Source of these receptors: an adult woman who had mild COVID-19 (a few samples of this study predate the infection). Cell type and time point are not known.

The chain has TRBV20-1 and TRBJ2-1; D is unresolved. There are 13 residues in the CDR3. Germline V gene lookup returns CDR1 DFQATT and CDR2 SNEGSKA (reference sequence). The CDR3 here is CSQYPSSYNEQFF. CDR3 coding DNA: TGCAGCCAGTACCCCAGCTCCTACAATGAGCAGTTCTTC.

Points on this clonotype: The junction departs from germline at one end; a sequencing error may be responsible. This sequence joins TRBV6-6 and TRBJ1-6; D not resolved. The CDR3 loop spans 13 amino acids. CDR1 is MNHNY, CDR2 SVGAGI, per germline (reference sequence). CDR3 coding DNA: TGTGCCAGCAGTCCCTCCTTTAATTCACCCCTCCACTTT. Amino acid sequence: CASSPSFNSPLHF.

The chain combines TRBV12-3 or TRBV12-4 with TRBJ2-5; D remains unclear. Trimming cost V 4 bases and J 2 bases, with 8 bases left between them. The CDR3 contains 13 residues. CDR3 residues: CASSWRRQETQYF. The CDR3 region has the DNA TGTGCCAGCAGTTGGAGACGGCAAGAGACCCAGTACTTC.

The chain recombines TRBV12-3 or TRBV12-4 with TRBJ2-1; 8 nucleotides match TRBD2. Unmatched junction bases numbered 4, after V lost 6 bases and J lost 3 bases. The CDR3 length is 14 residues. The CDR3, as DNA: TGTGCCAGCAGACCCAGCGGGGGCTACAATGAGCAGTTCTTC. Protein product: CASRPSGGYNEQFF.

The CDR3 coding sequence is TGTGCCAGCAGACCCGGGCTAGCGGGATACGAGCAGTACTTC. This encodes CASRPGLAGYEQYF. The chain recombines TRBV6-2 or TRBV6-3 with TRBJ2-7; TRBD2 aligns across 9 bases. CDR1 is MNHEY and CDR2 is SVGEGT in the germline V gene. Losses at the gene ends were 6 bases for V and 4 bases for J; bases not matched to a gene: 7. This CDR3 region has 14 residues.

DNA for the CDR3: TGTGCCAGCAGCTTAGGATTAGCGGCCAACTACGAGCAGTACTTC. Protein sequence: CASSLGLAANYEQYF. The V call is TRBV7-8, the J call TRBJ2-7, with a weak D call TRBD2 (6 bases). Trimming cost V 1 base and J 3 bases, with 13 bases left between them. CDR3 length equals 15 residues. The germline V gene has CDR1 SGHVS and CDR2 FQNEAQ.

This clonotype was found many times. The rearrangement links TRBV3-1 to TRBJ2-1, with a tentative D call TRBD2 (5 bases). The CDR3 has 16 amino acids. Germline V CDR1 and CDR2: LGHDT, YNNKEL (reference sequence). V lost 4 bases and J 4 bases, leaving 17 bases between the germline ends. As DNA, the CDR3 is TGTGCCAGCAGCCCGACTCAGCGGTTATCGTACAATGAGCAGTTCTTC. This sequence encodes CASSPTQRLSYNEQFF.

This clonotype was seen a handful of times. The J gene is TRBJ1-2, the V gene TRBV7-2, with a possible D match to TRBD1 (5 bases). CDR3 size: 15 residues. V shed 6 bases and J shed 3 bases, with 17 bases lying between them. The germline gives CDR1 SGHTA, CDR2 FQGNSA. The CDR3 nucleotides read TGTGCCAGCAGGGATCGGGGGAGTTCCTACTATGGCTACACCTTC. Translating gives CASRDRGSSYYGYTF.

The J gene is TRBJ1-4, the V gene TRBV6-5, with D possibly TRBD1 on 5 matching bases. The CDR3 is made up of 16 amino acids. Germline V gene lookup returns CDR1 MNHEY and CDR2 SVGAGI. With 4 bases removed from V and 1 base from J, the gap between germline ends came to 13 bases. The DNA for the CDR3 is TGTGCCAGCAGTTCCTCGGAGGGGAGAACTAATGAAAAACTGTTTTTT. It encodes CASSSSEGRTNEKLFF.

The genes are TRBV20-1 and TRBJ1-6; a possible D gene is TRBD1 (5 bases). The CDR3 loop spans 14 amino acids. In germline, CDR1 is DFQATT, CDR2 SNEGSKA (reference sequence). V dropped 0 bases and J dropped 9 bases, with 12 bases sitting between them. CDR3 in DNA: TGCAGTGCTAGAGAGGGACCGACAAGTTCACCCCTCCACTTT. Its translation is CSAREGPTSSPLHF.

This clonotype came up a few times. This chain joins TRBV12-3 or TRBV12-4 and TRBJ2-7, with TRBD1 as a possible D gene (6 bases). Trimming cost V 5 bases and J 0 bases, with 14 bases left between them. The CDR3 length is 15 residues. In DNA form, the CDR3 reads TGTGCCAGCAGTCGCGCCCAAGGGGGCTCCTACGAGCAGTACTTC. Its protein is CASSRAQGGSYEQYF.

The chain combines TRBV3-1 with TRBJ2-2; 14 positions agree with TRBD2. Trimming cost V 4 bases and J 7 bases; bases outside gene matches: 8. The germline CDR1 and CDR2 sequences are LGHDT and YNNKEL (reference sequence). The CDR3 runs 17 residues. The CDR3, as DNA: TGTGCCAGCAGCCGTGGACTAGCGGGGGGCCTTGGCGGGGAGCTGTTTTTT. Residues: CASSRGLAGGLGGELFF.

The chain couples TRBV5-1 to TRBJ2-5, with 12 positions matching TRBD2. The ends lost 5 bases at V and 4 bases at J; junction bases unmatched: 15. The germline gives CDR1 SGHRS, CDR2 YFSETQ. The CDR3 loop spans 18 amino acids. The CDR3: CASRPLGLAGRALETQYF. In DNA, the CDR3 is TGCGCCAGCAGGCCCCTGGGACTAGCGGGCCGGGCTTTAGAGACCCAGTACTTC. The whole variable domain, remainder taken from reference TRBV5-1 and TRBJ2-5, is KAGVTQTPRYLIKTRGQQVTLSCSPISGHRSVSWYQQTPGQGLQFLFEYFSETQRNKGNFPGRFSGRQFSNSRSEMNVSTLELGDSALYLCASRPLGLAGRALETQYFGPGTRLLVL.

The chain employs TRBV19 and TRBJ2-1; the match to TRBD2 covers 10 bases. This CDR3 contains 16 residues. V was clipped by 6 bases and J by 3 bases; unmatched bases: 8. Germline CDR1 is LNHDA and CDR2 is SQIVND (reference sequence). The CDR3 nucleotides are TGTGCCAGTAGCGTCGTAGCGGGAGGAGGCTACAATGAGCAGTTCTTC. It translates to CASSVVAGGGYNEQFF.

V gene TRBV6-2 or TRBV6-3 combines with J gene TRBJ2-7; 8 nucleotides match TRBD1. The CDR3 consists of 15 residues. The junction had 14 bases not matched to a gene; V was cut back by 7 bases and J by 6 bases. From germline, CDR1 is MNHEY and CDR2 SVGEGT. In DNA, the CDR3 is TGTGCCAGCACCCTATTTGACAGGGGCCGGGGCGAGCAGTACTTC. As protein: CASTLFDRGRGEQYF.

The chain carries TRBV29-1 and TRBJ2-1, with TRBD1 matching 7 bases. This CDR3 comprises 13 residues. Germline loops: CDR1 SQVTM, CDR2 ANQGSEA. Trimming cost V 6 bases and J 7 bases; bases outside gene matches: 9. DNA for the CDR3: TGCAGCGTAAACAGGGGCGCTGGGAATGAGCAGTTCTTC. Translated, it gives CSVNRGAGNEQFF.

CDR3 residues: CSARTGGGYTEAFF. For the CDR3, the DNA is TGCAGTGCCCGAACAGGGGGCGGGTACACTGAAGCTTTCTTT. The V gene is TRBV20-1, the J gene TRBJ1-1, with 9 bases identical to TRBD1. The CDR3 contains 14 residues. Germline CDR1 is DFQATT and CDR2 is SNEGSKA (reference sequence). J gave up 3 bases and V 6 bases, and 8 bases lay outside the gene matches.

The V gene is TRBV20-1, the J gene TRBJ2-3, with D possibly being TRBD2 (6 bases). Trimming pared 6 bases from V and 1 base from J, leaving 17 bases between. Germline V gives CDR1 DFQATT, CDR2 SNEGSKA (reference sequence). The CDR3 has 15 residues. The CDR3, as DNA: TGCAGTGCCCGTTTCGGGACTTCTGGCACAGATACGCAGTATTTT. It codes for CSARFGTSGTDTQYF.

The chain recombines TRBV7-9 with TRBJ1-1; D is unclear. The V gene lost 1 base and the J gene lost 3 bases, with 21 bases spanning the gap. Germline CDR1 reads SEHNR; CDR2 reads FQNEAQ (reference sequence). The CDR3 contains 18 residues. The CDR3: CASSLEDLRRRVHTEAFF. Written as DNA, the CDR3 is TGTGCCAGCAGCTTAGAGGATTTACGGAGAAGGGTACACACTGAAGCTTTCTTT.

There are a few counts of this clonotype. The chain joins TRBV5-1 to TRBJ1-2; 9 bases match TRBD1. The CDR3 covers 14 residues. The junction had 5 bases not matched to a gene; V was cut back by 0 bases and J by 8 bases. CDR1 and CDR2 (germline): SGHRS, YFSETQ. Written as DNA, the CDR3 is TGCGCCAGCAGCTTGGAGGGACAGGGACGAGGCTACACCTTC. Its protein is CASSLEGQGRGYTF.

This clonotype has more than one count but fewer than ten. The chain recombines TRBV6-5 with TRBJ1-2; no clear D gene. The germline V gene encodes CDR1 MNHEY and CDR2 SVGAGI. Trimming took 2 bases from V and 0 from J, leaving 4 bases between them. The CDR3 runs 13 residues. The CDR3 bases are TGTGCCAGCAGTTACGGTCCTAACTATGGCTACACCTTC. Protein: CASSYGPNYGYTF.